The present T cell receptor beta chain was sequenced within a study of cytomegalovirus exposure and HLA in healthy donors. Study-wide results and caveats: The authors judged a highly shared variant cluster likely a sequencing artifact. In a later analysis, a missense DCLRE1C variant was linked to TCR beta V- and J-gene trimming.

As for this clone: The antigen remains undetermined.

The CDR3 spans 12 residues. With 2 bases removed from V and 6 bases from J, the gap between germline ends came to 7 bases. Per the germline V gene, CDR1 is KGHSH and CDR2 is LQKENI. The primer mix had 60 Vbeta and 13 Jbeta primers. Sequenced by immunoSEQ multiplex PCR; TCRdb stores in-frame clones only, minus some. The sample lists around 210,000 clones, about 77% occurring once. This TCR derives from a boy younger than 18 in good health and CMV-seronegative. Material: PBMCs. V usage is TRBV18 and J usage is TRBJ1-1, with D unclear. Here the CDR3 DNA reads TGTGCCAGCTCACCATTACTGGCTGAAGCTTTCTTT. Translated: CASSPLLAEAFF.